These T cell receptor beta chains were read from a single sample in a study of CD4 T cells in relation to SARS-CoV-2 and coronaviruses. Assay used: immunoSEQ multiplex PCR; TCRdb lists only in-frame clones, some missing. The top ten clones hold about 32% of a sample with under 20,000 clones, 70% to 75% of them seen once. These receptors have no identified antigens. Sequencing used CD4+ T cells from PBMCs, cultured in vitro. These receptors were collected from a human donor in good health. Each CDR3 is given with its conserved first and last residue. D genes are given only for firm matches. Where a row states a size, it is once, few, many or the class of an expanded clone; other rows omit it.

V gene,J gene,D gene,clone size,CDR3 protein,CDR3 DNA
TRBV5-4,TRBJ2-1,TRBD2,NA,CASSLASVIAGGQGEQFF,TGTGCCAGCAGCTTGGCCTCGGTTATAGCGGGAGGGCAGGGCGAGCAGTTCTTC
TRBV11-2,TRBJ2-7,NA,NA,CASSWVGGTYEQYF,TGTGCCAGCAGCTGGGTTGGAGGGACCTACGAGCAGTACTTC
TRBV5-4,TRBJ2-5,TRBD2,NA,CASSPGTSSPQETQYF,TGTGCCAGCAGTCCCGGGACTAGCAGCCCCCAAGAGACCCAGTACTTC
TRBV7-7,TRBJ2-2,NA,NA,CASSPLSGNTGELFF,TGTGCCAGCAGCCCCCTTTCAGGGAACACCGGGGAGCTGTTTTTT
TRBV5-1,TRBJ1-4,TRBD1,NA,CASSLALGTGRTNEKLFF,TGCGCCAGCAGCTTGGCCCTCGGGACAGGGAGAACTAATGAAAAACTGTTTTTT
TRBV5-1,TRBJ2-5,TRBD1,NA,CASSLGTGPQETQYF,TGCGCCAGCAGCTTAGGGACAGGCCCCCAAGAGACCCAGTACTTC
TRBV5-5,TRBJ2-5,TRBD1,NA,CASSLAGQGETQYF,TGTGCCAGCAGCTTAGCGGGACAGGGGGAGACCCAGTACTTC
TRBV6-6,TRBJ1-1,NA,NA,CASAKDGGYAEAFF,TGTGCCAGCGCCAAGGATGGGGGTTACGCTGAAGCTTTCTTT
TRBV7-3,TRBJ2-1,NA,NA,CASSGSVGAYEQFF,TGTGCCAGCAGCGGGTCAGTGGGGGCGTATGAGCAGTTCTTC
TRBV4-2,TRBJ2-1,TRBD1,NA,CASSQGTGGYNEQFF,TGTGCCAGCAGCCAAGGGACAGGGGGCTACAATGAGCAGTTCTTC
TRBV7-8,TRBJ2-5,NA,NA,CASSPQETQYF,TGTGCCAGCAGCCCACAAGAGACCCAGTACTTC
TRBV30,TRBJ1-4,NA,NA,CAWSVGGRSARNEKLFF,TGTGCCTGGAGTGTCGGGGGCCGGTCGGCCCGGAATGAAAAACTGTTTTTT
TRBV7-2,TRBJ2-7,NA,NA,CASSLGGSLYEQYF,TGTGCCAGCAGCTTAGGTGGCAGCCTCTACGAGCAGTACTTC
TRBV29-1,TRBJ1-2,NA,NA,CSVEDVNYGYTF,TGCAGCGTCGAAGACGTCAACTATGGCTACACCTTC
TRBV6-5,TRBJ2-7,NA,NA,CASSQGGGTYEQYF,TGTGCCAGCAGCCAAGGGGGGGGGACCTACGAGCAGTACTTC
TRBV5-1,TRBJ2-5,NA,NA,CASSLRGPTLETQYF,TGCGCCAGCAGCTTGCGGGGGCCGACTCTGGAGACCCAGTACTTC
TRBV5-1,TRBJ1-2,TRBD1,NA,CASSLRVQGVGYTF,TGCGCCAGCAGCTTGAGGGTACAGGGGGTTGGCTACACCTTC
TRBV6-1,TRBJ2-7,NA,NA,CASSEVWARDYEQYF,TGTGCCAGCAGTGAAGTTTGGGCAAGGGATTACGAGCAGTACTTC
TRBV29-1,TRBJ2-7,NA,NA,CSVGQGVIYEQYF,TGCAGCGTTGGCCAGGGAGTTATCTACGAGCAGTACTTC
TRBV9,TRBJ2-3,NA,NA,CASSPRRSAATQYF,TGTGCCAGCAGCCCCCGTAGGTCAGCAGCTACGCAGTATTTT
TRBV30,TRBJ2-6,NA,once,CAWSTGANVLTF,TGTGCCTGGAGCACTGGGGCCAACGTCCTGACTTTC
TRBV18,TRBJ1-5,NA,few,CASARTEAQPQHF,TGTGCCAGCGCCAGGACAGAGGCTCAGCCCCAGCATTTT
TRBV7-3,TRBJ2-2,TRBD2,NA,CASSLTRVAGAGELFF,TGTGCCAGCAGCTTAACGCGAGTAGCGGGAGCCGGGGAGCTGTTTTTT
TRBV19,TRBJ1-5,TRBD1,NA,CASTVGQGGGQPQHF,TGTGCCAGTACCGTGGGACAGGGAGGGGGTCAGCCCCAGCATTTT
TRBV2,TRBJ1-2,NA,NA,CASSLREEDGYTF,TGTGCCAGCAGTCTTCGGGAAGAGGATGGCTACACCTTC
TRBV13,TRBJ1-1,NA,NA,CASSLDRRGTEAFF,TGTGCCAGCAGCTTAGACCGGAGAGGCACTGAAGCTTTCTTT
TRBV6-2/TRBV6-3,TRBJ1-6,NA,few,CASSLAGTRPVHF,TGTGCCAGCAGTTTAGCAGGAACCAGACCCGTCCACTTT
TRBV2,TRBJ2-1,TRBD2,NA,CASMGELFLSGRAYNEQFF,TGTGCCAGCATGGGTGAATTGTTCTTGAGCGGGAGAGCCTACAATGAGCAGTTCTTC
TRBV5-6,TRBJ2-2,NA,NA,CASSWGVRSSGELFF,TGTGCCAGCAGCTGGGGGGTTCGATCCTCCGGGGAGCTGTTTTTT
TRBV11-2,TRBJ1-2,NA,NA,CASSLGHESGYTF,TGTGCCAGCAGCTTAGGCCACGAAAGTGGCTACACCTTC
TRBV10-2,TRBJ2-1,NA,NA,CASSKSPYNEQFF,TGCGCCAGCAGTAAGTCGCCCTACAATGAGCAGTTCTTC
TRBV5-4,TRBJ1-5,TRBD1,NA,CASSPDRDRQPQHF,TGTGCCAGCAGCCCGGACAGGGATCGGCAGCCCCAGCATTTT
TRBV18,TRBJ1-2,NA,NA,CASSPGTVYGYTF,TGTGCCAGCTCACCGGGGACGGTTTATGGCTACACCTTC
TRBV2,TRBJ1-4,TRBD1,NA,CASSRDRGTNEKLFF,TGTGCCAGCAGCCGGGACAGGGGAACTAATGAAAAACTGTTTTTT
TRBV12-5,TRBJ2-4,NA,once,CASGFFENIQYF,TGTGCTAGTGGTTTTTTTGAAAACATTCAGTACTTC
TRBV29-1,TRBJ2-6,NA,few,CSGYSSGANVLTF,TGCAGCGGGTACAGCTCTGGGGCCAACGTCCTGACTTTC
TRBV6-1,TRBJ2-1,NA,NA,CASSESTYNEQFF,TGTGCCAGCAGTGAATCTACCTACAATGAGCAGTTCTTC
TRBV6-5,TRBJ2-7,NA,few,CASRKGGSSYEQYF,TGTGCCAGCAGAAAGGGAGGAAGCTCCTACGAGCAGTACTTC
TRBV9,TRBJ1-3,NA,NA,CASSVGQGSGNTIYF,TGTGCCAGCAGCGTAGGGCAGGGCTCTGGAAACACCATATATTTT
TRBV19,TRBJ2-6,TRBD1,NA,CATGTAFPGANVLTF,TGTGCCACAGGGACAGCCTTCCCTGGGGCCAACGTCCTGACTTTC
TRBV24-1,TRBJ2-2,TRBD2,NA,CATIGRGPGELFF,TGTGCCACCATCGGGAGGGGTCCCGGGGAGCTGTTTTTT
TRBV30,TRBJ2-2,NA,NA,CAWSVRRNTGELFF,TGTGCCTGGAGTGTCCGCAGAAACACCGGGGAGCTGTTTTTT
TRBV6-5,TRBJ1-3,NA,NA,CASSGLLGGNTIYF,TGTGCCAGCAGCGGACTCCTGGGAGGAAACACCATATATTTT
TRBV3-1/TRBV3-2,TRBJ2-1,TRBD2,NA,CASSRRSGLAGVTGEQFF,TGTGCCAGCAGCCGAAGGTCCGGACTAGCGGGAGTTACGGGTGAGCAGTTCTTC
TRBV28,TRBJ2-3,TRBD2,once,CASSLSSLAATFTDTQYF,TGTGCCAGCAGTTTATCCTCTCTAGCGGCCACCTTCACAGATACGCAGTATTTT
TRBV30,TRBJ1-1,NA,few,CAWRFGRLNTEAFF,TGTGCCTGGAGATTCGGACGGTTGAACACTGAAGCTTTCTTT
TRBV7-9,TRBJ1-4,TRBD1,few,CASSLGIGTGNEKLFF,TGTGCCAGCAGCTTAGGCATCGGGACAGGGAACGAAAAACTGTTTTTT
TRBV6-1,TRBJ2-1,TRBD2,NA,CASSEEGLRYNEQFF,TGTGCCAGCAGTGAGGAGGGACTACGTTACAATGAGCAGTTCTTC
TRBV7-8,TRBJ2-4,TRBD1,NA,CASTLGRGQLAKNIQYF,TGTGCCAGCACCCTGGGTAGGGGACAGCTAGCCAAAAACATTCAGTACTTC
TRBV10-2,TRBJ1-3,TRBD1,medium-sized,CASTGTEGSGNTIYF,TGCGCCAGCACCGGGACAGAAGGCTCTGGAAACACCATATATTTT
TRBV13,TRBJ2-7,TRBD1,once,CASSRGQGAYEQYF,TGTGCCAGCAGCCGGGGACAGGGGGCATACGAGCAGTACTTC
TRBV7-2,TRBJ1-3,NA,few,CASSFAQGGVAGNTIYF,TGTGCCAGCAGCTTCGCGCAGGGAGGGGTTGCTGGAAACACCATATATTTT
TRBV24-1,TRBJ2-7,NA,NA,CATSDQVTGDEQYF,TGTGCCACCAGTGACCAAGTGACCGGAGACGAGCAGTACTTC